This T cell receptor (beta chain) was observed in a study of cytomegalovirus exposure and HLA in healthy donors. The PCR was carried out with 60 Vbeta primers and 13 Jbeta primers. TCRdb's table, derived via immunoSEQ multiplex PCR, lists solely in-frame clones and lacks some. The table shows 130,000 or so clones, with almost 85% occurring only once. Concerning this clone: Its antigen is still unknown.

V was trimmed by 3 bases and J by 10 bases, leaving 15 bases between them. The CDR3 consists of 14 residues. Germline CDR1 and CDR2: MNHEY and SMNVEV (reference sequence). Study-level results: Apart from CMV serostatus, no immune exposure information was available. The study labeled around 160 TCR beta chains cytomegalovirus-associated.

Sequencing used PBMCs. The chain is built from TRBV27 and TRBJ1-4, with D possibly matching TRBD1 (6 bases). The receptor was derived from a man aged 18 to 30 in good health and CMV-seropositive. The CDR3 region has the DNA TGTGCCAGCAGTTTTGGACAGAGCCTAGGAAAACTGTTTTTT. Its protein product is CASSFGQSLGKLFF. Looking up the rest from reference TRBV27 and TRBJ1-4 gives the full variable domain: EAQVTQNPRYLITVTGKKLTVTCSQNMNHEYMSWYRQDPGLGLRQIYYSMNVEVTDKGDVPEGYKVSRKEKRNFPLILESPSPNQTSLYFCASSFGQSLGKLFFGSGTQLSVL.